This entry concerns a single TCR beta chain. Germline CDR1 and CDR2: SGHNT and YYREEE (reference sequence). The CDR3 loop spans 14 amino acids. Germline trimming cut 0 bases from V and 3 bases from J; bases unmatched to any gene: 3. The sample originates from a study of blood T cell repertoires in COVID-19. Recruitment covered roughly 22 US areas and drew participants whose ages spanned roughly 18 to 89 years. Cohort placement rested on clinical history that participants reported themselves. Participants classified as exposed had met a COVID-19 case within 2 weeks before study entry. Authors' processing steps: It was from reference gene primer amplification that nucleated cell counts were estimated. Assay: immunoSEQ multiplex PCR; the TCRdb copy retains only in-frame clones and omits some. V and J calls and clone size are given by that table; D and trimming were obtained from the DNA. The data hold 200,000 to 250,000 clones, with around 90% observed a single time.

This TCR was sampled from a man aged 45-65 years who had been exposed to COVID-19. Sample: PBMCs or T cells enriched from blood (not recorded which). This chain joins TRBV5-4 and TRBJ2-7, with 7 bases that match TRBD1. The CDR3 loop reads CASSLGAGGYEQYF. The CDR3 DNA sequence: TGTGCCAGCAGCTTGGGGGCAGGGGGCTACGAGCAGTACTTC.